A selection of T cell receptor beta chains follows, all from one sample in a study of cytomegalovirus exposure and HLA in healthy donors. Using immunoSEQ multiplex PCR, the repertoire was profiled, and TCRdb retains in-frame clones only, with some absent. The table has about 92,000 clones, 81% seen once. Sequences were obtained from PBMCs. These receptors were obtained from a girl aged 2 to 9 in good health and CMV-seropositive. The CDR3 runs from the conserved cysteine through the conserved F or W. The D gene is left open where the match is weak. The size entry is marked missing in some rows and otherwise reads once, few, many or a size class.

j_gene,abundance,d_gene,v_gene,CDR3aa,CDR3nt
TRBJ1-4,.,.,TRBV5-3,CATWKEGREKLFF,TGTGCCACCTGGAAGGAGGGGCGAGAAAAACTGTTTTTT
TRBJ2-5,.,.,TRBV7-2,CASSLLGQTQYF,TGTGCCAGCAGCTTATTGGGCCAGACCCAGTACTTC
TRBJ2-1,.,.,TRBV28,CASSPPGRNEQFF,TGTGCCAGCAGCCCCCCAGGGCGAAATGAGCAGTTCTTC
TRBJ1-4,.,TRBD1,TRBV30,CAWSVPGQGASANEKLFF,TGTGCCTGGAGTGTACCGGGACAGGGTGCGTCTGCTAATGAAAAACTGTTTTTT
TRBJ2-7,few,.,TRBV6-1,CASSRYEQYF,TGTGCCAGCAGTCGCTACGAGCAGTACTTC
TRBJ2-7,.,.,TRBV28,CASSLNHFQGEQYF,TGTGCCAGCAGCTTAAACCACTTTCAGGGAGAGCAGTACTTC
TRBJ2-7,.,.,TRBV4-1,CASSQGRDGEQYF,TGCGCCAGCAGCCAAGGGAGGGATGGGGAGCAGTACTTC
TRBJ2-7,once,.,TRBV11-2,CASSKRRDGISYEQYF,TGTGCCAGCAGCAAACGGCGGGACGGAATTTCCTACGAGCAGTACTTC
TRBJ1-1,.,TRBD1,TRBV19,CASSTPGGGAFF,TGTGCCAGTAGTACCCCAGGGGGTGGAGCTTTCTTT
TRBJ1-5,few,.,TRBV6-1,CASHPDSFKPQHF,TGTGCCAGCCACCCAGACAGTTTCAAGCCCCAGCATTTT
TRBJ1-4,.,TRBD1,TRBV28,CASSPGQVTNEKLFF,TGTGCCAGCAGTCCCGGACAGGTCACTAATGAAAAACTGTTTTTT
TRBJ1-1,.,.,TRBV30,CAWSGPGNTEAFF,TGTGCCTGGAGTGGGCCTGGTAACACTGAAGCTTTCTTT
TRBJ1-2,.,.,TRBV28,CASSYNRDDGYTF,TGTGCCAGCAGCTACAACAGGGACGATGGCTACACCTTC
TRBJ2-6,few,TRBD2,TRBV7-2,CASSLTSGGAGANVLTF,TGTGCCAGCAGCTTAACATCGGGGGGTGCTGGGGCCAACGTCCTGACTTTC